This record looks at one TCR beta chain sequence and its context. The sample belongs to a study of T cell changes during pregnancy in multiple sclerosis. Method: immunoSEQ multiplex PCR; TCRdb's copy keeps in-frame clones and lacks some. The repertoire holds 100,000 or so clones, with approximately 91% as singletons. The CDR3 loop spans 14 amino acids. Deletions cut 6 bases from V and 1 base from J, with 12 bases between. The receptor was derived from a female donor with multiple sclerosis, enrolled in a pregnancy study. The input for sequencing was peripheral blood, taken after pregnancy. V usage is TRBV23-1 and J usage is TRBJ1-1, with unresolved D. TRBV23-1 is filed as an ORF, its function uncertain. This chain's CDR3 is CASSRGLKNTEAFF. CDR3 bases: TGCGCCAGCAGCCGTGGACTGAAGAACACTGAAGCTTTCTTT.